The 25 T cell receptor beta chains below were found in one sample sequenced in a study of Ad26.COV2.S vaccination and SARS-CoV-2 variants. Method: immunoSEQ multiplex PCR; TCRdb's copy keeps in-frame clones and lacks some. The sample carries roughly 350,000 clones, about 88% recorded once. Indicated treatment: roughly 20 received Ad26.COV2.S at low or high dose, single or two shots; about 5 received placebo; per-sample allocation not given. Sampling happened 63 days after the first vaccine or placebo injection. The material was peripheral blood, obtained in a trial of Ad26.COV2.S vaccine versus placebo. The receptors were gathered from a person aged 18-60 years who received the Ad26.COV2.S COVID-19 vaccine or a placebo.

The chain is built from TRBV13 and TRBJ1-2; no clear D. V gave up 7 bases and J gave up 3 bases, with 15 bases separating them. The CDR3 has 14 amino acids. Germline-derived CDR1 and CDR2 are PRHDT and FYEKMQ (reference sequence). The CDR3 DNA reads as TGTGCCAGCATCCAAGCCCGGGTGGACTATGGCTACACCTTC. Translation: CASIQARVDYGYTF.

The J gene is TRBJ2-2, the V gene TRBV11-3, with a possible D match to TRBD1 (5 bases). Germline V lookup: CDR1 SGHNT, CDR2 YENEEA. V lost 5 bases, J lost 7 bases, and 17 bases lay in between. This CDR3 has 15 amino acids. The chain's CDR3 is CASSPSTAWGGELFF. CDR3 in DNA: TGTGCCAGCAGCCCATCGACAGCCTGGGGCGGGGAGCTGTTTTTT.

The chain recombines TRBV27 with TRBJ1-2; 7 positions match TRBD1. There are 14 residues in the CDR3. From germline, CDR1 is MNHEY and CDR2 SMNVEV (reference sequence). V was pared by 4 bases and J by 6 bases, with 8 bases of the junction left unmatched. CDR3 protein: CASSSHDRDDGYTF. In DNA form, the CDR3 reads TGTGCCAGCAGTTCACACGACAGGGATGATGGCTACACCTTC.

In regard to this clone: A read error may account for a junction end that differs from germline. V is TRBV6-5 and J is TRBJ2-7; tentative D call: TRBD2 (6 bases). This CDR3 is 16 amino acids long. Germline V lookup: CDR1 MNHEY, CDR2 SVGAGI. CDR3 DNA: TGTGCCAGCAGTTATCATTCAGGAGGGACCTCCGACGAGCAGTACTTC. Protein: CASSYHSGGTSDEQYF.

V and J are TRBV15 and TRBJ1-6; possibly TRBD1 for D (5 bases). Trimming took 5 bases from V and 4 from J, leaving 12 bases between them. CDR3 size: 15 residues. Germline-derived CDR1 and CDR2 are LNHNV and YYDKDF (reference sequence). The DNA of the CDR3 is TGTGCCACCAGCCAGGGACGGAATTATAATTCACCCCTCCACTTT. Protein sequence: CATSQGRNYNSPLHF.

The chain recombines TRBV5-1 with TRBJ2-1; 10 nucleotides match TRBD2. CDR1 is SGHRS and CDR2 is YFSETQ in the germline V gene. The CDR3 has 14 residues. V dropped 4 bases and J dropped 7; count of bases not matched to a gene: 5. CDR3 residues: CASSQSSGSNEQFF. The CDR3 bases are TGCGCCAGCAGCCAGTCTAGCGGGAGTAATGAGCAGTTCTTC.

The V call is TRBV19, the J call TRBJ2-2, with TRBD2 matching over 7 bases. V dropped 3 bases and J dropped 4; count of bases not matched to a gene: 5. CDR1 LNHDA and CDR2 SQIVND come from the germline V gene (reference sequence). The CDR3 has 15 amino acids. CDR3 bases: TGTGCCAGTAGTATCGCGGGAGTTATCACCGGGGAGCTGTTTTTT. This gives the protein CASSIAGVITGELFF.

V is TRBV7-8 and J is TRBJ1-5; D not certain. CDR3 length: 15 residues. The V and J ends lost 4 bases and 1 base respectively, with 11 bases between them. Germline CDR1 is SGHVS and CDR2 is FQNEAQ. The CDR3 here is CASSSGRTSNQPQHF. CDR3 coding DNA: TGTGCCAGCAGCTCTGGACGGACGAGCAATCAGCCCCAGCATTTT.

V is TRBV5-6 and J is TRBJ1-3, with D tentatively TRBD1 (5 bases). The V gene's germline CDR1 is SGHDT and CDR2 YYEEEE. The CDR3 has 15 amino acids. V was cut by 4 bases and J by 0 bases, with 11 bases left in between. DNA of the CDR3: TGTGCCAGCAGCCCTCCAGGGATCTCTGGAAACACCATATATTTT. Its translation is CASSPPGISGNTIYF.

Only one count was recorded for this clone. This chain uses TRBV9 with TRBJ1-1; tentatively, D is TRBD1 (5 bases). V lost 3 bases and J 5 bases, leaving 11 bases between the germline ends. The CDR3 has 13 amino acids. Germline assignment: CDR1 SGDLS and CDR2 YYNGEE. CDR3 loop: CASSALGGTEAFF. CDR3 coding DNA: TGTGCCAGCAGCGCCCTCGGGGGGACTGAAGCTTTCTTT. The complete variable domain, with remaining parts taken from reference TRBV9 and TRBJ1-1, reads DSGVTQTPKHLITATGQRVTLRCSPRSGDLSVYWYQQSLDQGLQFLIQYYNGEERAKGNILERFSAQQFPDLHSELNLSSLELGDSALYFCASSALGGTEAFFGQGTRLTVV.

The chain uses TRBV4-2 and TRBJ1-2; 7 bases fit TRBD1. Losses at the gene ends were 0 bases for V and 3 bases for J; bases not matched to a gene: 16. Germline lookup yields CDR1 LGHNA and CDR2 YNFKEQ. The length of the CDR3 is 19 residues. The CDR3 bases are TGTGCCAGCAGCCAAGATCACGGGACAGCGACCGTGCACTACTATGGCTACACCTTC. Amino acids: CASSQDHGTATVHYYGYTF.

This clone has just one count. The chain is built from TRBV29-1 and TRBJ2-1; 10 bases agree with TRBD2. The CDR3 consists of 17 residues. V lost 1 base to trimming and J lost 0 bases; unmatched junction nucleotides: 6. CDR1 is SQVTM and CDR2 is ANQGSEA in the germline V gene. The CDR3 loop is CSVEGVPSGSSYNEQFF. CDR3 nucleotide sequence: TGCAGCGTTGAAGGAGTTCCTAGCGGGAGCTCCTACAATGAGCAGTTCTTC.

The rearrangement uses TRBV30 and TRBJ1-3; D ambiguous. The CDR3 length is 18 residues. The germline V gene has CDR1 GTSNPN and CDR2 SVGIG (reference sequence). V lost 4 bases and J 3 bases, leaving 25 bases between the germline ends. The CDR3 loop is CAWTPTRRGGIRGNTIYF. The CDR3 DNA reads TGTGCCTGGACCCCGACCCGGCGAGGAGGGATCCGTGGAAACACCATATATTTT.

As DNA, the CDR3 is TGTGCCAGCAGCTTAAGGACGGGCAATCAGCCCCAGCATTTT. It is translated as CASSLRTGNQPQHF. The chain joins TRBV5-8 to TRBJ1-5; D unclear. In germline, CDR1 is SGHTS, CDR2 YDEGEE. This CDR3 spans 14 amino acids. Trimming removed 2 bases at V and 2 bases at J, with 8 bases between.

V usage is TRBV7-3 and J usage is TRBJ2-7, with 10 positions matching TRBD2. The CDR3 spans 15 residues. J was trimmed by 2 bases and V by 5 bases; bases with no gene match: 6. CDR1 and CDR2 from the germline V gene are SGHTA and FQGTGA. This CDR3 is CASSQGLASTYEQYF. The CDR3 DNA reads as TGTGCCAGCAGCCAGGGACTAGCGAGTACCTACGAGCAGTACTTC.

The rearrangement links TRBV5-4 to TRBJ1-4; D unclear. Germline assignment: CDR1 SGHNT and CDR2 YYREEE (reference sequence). The CDR3 is 13 amino acids. V was pared by 5 bases and J by 6 bases, with 11 bases between. CDR3 loop: CASRSVPDEKLFF. The CDR3 DNA follows: TGTGCCAGCAGATCAGTACCTGATGAAAAACTGTTTTTT.

The chain is built from TRBV9 and TRBJ2-1, with D perhaps given as TRBD1 or TRBD2 (5 bases each). CDR1 is SGDLS and CDR2 is YYNGEE in the germline V gene. The CDR3 runs to 16 residues. V was cut by 2 bases and J by 0 bases, with 12 bases left in between. Here the CDR3 reads CASSVRPGPSYNEQFF. As DNA, the CDR3 is TGTGCCAGCAGCGTTCGACCGGGACCCTCCTACAATGAGCAGTTCTTC.

The chain couples TRBV5-1 to TRBJ2-6, with 7 bases lining up with TRBD1. CDR1 is SGHRS and CDR2 is YFSETQ in the germline V gene. V gave up 0 bases and J gave up 10 bases; unmatched junction bases: 1. This CDR3 contains 13 residues. CDR3 amino acids: CASSLAQGNVLTF. The CDR3 DNA is TGCGCCAGCAGCTTGGCACAGGGGAACGTCCTGACTTTC. The variable domain in full, completed from reference TRBV5-1 and TRBJ2-6, reads KAGVTQTPRYLIKTRGQQVTLSCSPISGHRSVSWYQQTPGQGLQFLFEYFSETQRNKGNFPGRFSGRQFSNSRSEMNVSTLELGDSALYLCASSLAQGNVLTFGAGSRLTVL.

The CDR3 here is CASSRDRGYEQYF. CDR3 sequence (DNA): TGTGCCAGCAGCCGGGACAGGGGTTACGAGCAGTACTTC. The V call is TRBV3-1 (or the pseudogene TRBV3-2), the J call TRBJ2-7; 10 bases are shared with TRBD1. Germline V gene lookup returns CDR1 LGHDT and CDR2 YNNKEL (reference sequence). Trimming removed 4 bases from V and 4 bases from J; junction bases left unmatched: 1. The CDR3 spans 13 residues.

The chain links TRBV28 to TRBJ2-5, with 8 bases lining up with TRBD1. Germline V gene lookup returns CDR1 MDHEN and CDR2 SYDVKM. Losses at the gene ends were 10 bases for V and 2 bases for J; bases not matched to a gene: 6. The CDR3 covers 13 residues. CDR3: CANRRTGQETQYF. CDR3 nucleotides: TGTGCCAACCGCCGGACAGGGCAAGAGACCCAGTACTTC.

The rearrangement uses TRBV7-3 and TRBJ2-7; TRBD1 or TRBD2 may be the D gene (6 bases each). Germline loops: CDR1 SGHTA, CDR2 FQGTGA. The CDR3 sequence is 14 residues long. Trimming removed 5 bases from V and 4 bases from J, with 15 bases in between. The CDR3 DNA is TGTGCCAGCAGCGTAGGGGGGCAGAAGTACGAGCAGTACTTC. The encoded protein is CASSVGGQKYEQYF.

This chain joins TRBV4-3 and TRBJ1-1; the D gene is possibly TRBD1 (6 bases). Trimming shortened V by 2 bases and J by 0 bases, and 10 bases separated the two germline ends. In germline, CDR1 is LGHNA, CDR2 YSLEER. CDR3 length: 15 residues. The CDR3 here is CASSQQQGLNTEAFF. The CDR3 DNA reads TGCGCCAGCAGCCAACAACAGGGTTTGAACACTGAAGCTTTCTTT.

J is TRBJ1-4 and V is TRBV30; D perhaps matches TRBD1 (6 bases). The CDR3 has 13 residues. In germline, CDR1 is GTSNPN, CDR2 SVGIG (reference sequence). The ends were cut back, 5 bases at V and 11 bases at J, with 18 bases in the middle. The CDR3 reads CAWQNNRDGKLFF. The DNA for the CDR3 is TGTGCCTGGCAAAATAACAGGGATGGGAAACTGTTTTTT.

The J gene is TRBJ2-1, the V gene TRBV30, with D unclear. Trimming cost V 5 bases and J 0 bases, with 8 bases left between them. The CDR3 runs 13 residues. The V gene's germline CDR1 is GTSNPN and CDR2 SVGIG (reference sequence). As DNA, the CDR3 is TGTGCCTGGGAGCTGGGCTCCTACAATGAGCAGTTCTTC. It is translated as CAWELGSYNEQFF. Combining the CDR3 with reference TRBV30 and TRBJ2-1 gives the whole variable domain SQTIHQWPATLVQPVGSPLSLECTVEGTSNPNLYWYRQAAGRGLQLLFYSVGIGQISSEVPQNLSASRPQDRQFILSSKKLLLSDSGFYLCAWELGSYNEQFFGPGTRLTVL.

Only one count was recorded for this clone. The DNA of the CDR3 is TGCAGTCGGATTAGCACAGATACGCAGTATTTT. Translation: CSRISTDTQYF. This sequence joins TRBV20-1 and TRBJ2-3; no reliable D call. CDR3 size: 11 residues. From germline, CDR1 is DFQATT and CDR2 SNEGSKA (reference sequence). V gave up 8 bases and J gave up 0 bases, with 6 bases separating them.